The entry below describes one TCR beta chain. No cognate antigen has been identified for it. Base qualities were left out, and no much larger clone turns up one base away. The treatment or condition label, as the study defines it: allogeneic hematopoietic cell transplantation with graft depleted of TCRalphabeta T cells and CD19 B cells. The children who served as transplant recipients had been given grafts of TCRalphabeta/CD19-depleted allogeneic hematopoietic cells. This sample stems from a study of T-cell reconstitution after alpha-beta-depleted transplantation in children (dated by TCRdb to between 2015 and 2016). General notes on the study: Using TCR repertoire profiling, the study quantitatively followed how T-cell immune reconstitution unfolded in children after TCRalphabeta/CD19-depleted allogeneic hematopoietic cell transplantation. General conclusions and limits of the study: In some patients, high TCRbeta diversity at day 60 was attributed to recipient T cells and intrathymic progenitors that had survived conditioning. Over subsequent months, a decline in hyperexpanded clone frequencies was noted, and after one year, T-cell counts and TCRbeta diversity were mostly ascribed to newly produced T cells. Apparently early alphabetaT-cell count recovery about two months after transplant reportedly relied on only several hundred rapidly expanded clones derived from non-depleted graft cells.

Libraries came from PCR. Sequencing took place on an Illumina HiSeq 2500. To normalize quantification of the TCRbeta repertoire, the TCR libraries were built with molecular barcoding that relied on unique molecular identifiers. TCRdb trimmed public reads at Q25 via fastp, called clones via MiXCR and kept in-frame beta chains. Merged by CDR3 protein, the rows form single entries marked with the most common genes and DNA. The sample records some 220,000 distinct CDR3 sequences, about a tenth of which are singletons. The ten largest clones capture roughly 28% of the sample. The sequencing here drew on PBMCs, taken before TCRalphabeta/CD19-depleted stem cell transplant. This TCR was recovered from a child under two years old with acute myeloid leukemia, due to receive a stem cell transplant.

The CDR3 region has the sequence CASSPGTHLSDTGELFF. The sequence in DNA is TGTGCCAGCAGCCCCGGGACACATCTCTCCGACACCGGGGAGCTGTTTTTT. The V and J genes are TRBV11-3 and TRBJ2-2; TRBD1 is a possible D gene, resting on 6 matching bases. The germline V gene provides CDR1 SGHNT and CDR2 YENEEA. Trimming costs V 5 bases and J 3 bases, and their ends lie 19 bases apart. Taken from cysteine to phenylalanine, the CDR3 has 17 residues. Kept here is only the CDR3 DNA, which spans 51 bases and is read in frame from base 1.